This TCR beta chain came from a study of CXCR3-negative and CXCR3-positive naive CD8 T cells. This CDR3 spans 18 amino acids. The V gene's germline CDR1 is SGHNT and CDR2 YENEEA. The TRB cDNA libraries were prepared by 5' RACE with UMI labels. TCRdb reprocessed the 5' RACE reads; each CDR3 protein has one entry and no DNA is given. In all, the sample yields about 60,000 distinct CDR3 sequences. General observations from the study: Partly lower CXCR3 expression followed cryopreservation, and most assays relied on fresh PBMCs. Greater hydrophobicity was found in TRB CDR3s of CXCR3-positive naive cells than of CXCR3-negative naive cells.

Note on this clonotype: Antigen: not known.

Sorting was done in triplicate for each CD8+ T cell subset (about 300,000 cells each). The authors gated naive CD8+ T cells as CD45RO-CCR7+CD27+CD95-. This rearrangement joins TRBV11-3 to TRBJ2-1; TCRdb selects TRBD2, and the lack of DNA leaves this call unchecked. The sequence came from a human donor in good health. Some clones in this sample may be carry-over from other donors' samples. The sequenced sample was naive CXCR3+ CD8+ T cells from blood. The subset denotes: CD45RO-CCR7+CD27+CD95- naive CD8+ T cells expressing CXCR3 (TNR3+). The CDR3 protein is CASSLVPTSGVPYNEQFF.